These 31 T cell receptor beta chains originate from one sample sequenced in a study of blood T cell repertoires in COVID-19. Assay used: immunoSEQ multiplex PCR; TCRdb lists only in-frame clones, some missing. The sample has under 200,000 clones, 70% to 90% seen once; the top ten hold roughly 8.6%. The sequenced sample consisted of peripheral blood. The receptors stem from a man aged 55-75 years with acute or convalescent COVID-19.

V and J are TRBV10-3 and TRBJ1-2, with TRBD1 as a possible D gene (6 bases). V was shortened by 6 bases and J by 4 bases, with 18 bases between the two germline ends. From germline, CDR1 is ENHRY and CDR2 SYGVKD. CDR3 length: 15 amino acids. The DNA of the CDR3 is TGTGCCATCAGACTGCCTACAGGGTTTGGCTATGGCTACACCTTC. It translates to CAIRLPTGFGYGYTF.

The chain joins TRBV28 to TRBJ2-6, with 7 nucleotides matching TRBD1. The CDR3 loop spans 18 amino acids. Germline lookup yields CDR1 MDHEN and CDR2 SYDVKM. Losses at the gene ends were 4 bases for V and 0 bases for J; bases not matched to a gene: 9. CDR3 coding DNA: TGTGCCAGCAGTTCCCGAGGGGGCTCGGCCTCTGGGGCCAACGTCCTGACTTTC. This encodes CASSSRGGSASGANVLTF.

The chain employs TRBV5-1 and TRBJ2-1, with 9 bases aligning to TRBD2. Trimming took 7 bases from V and 0 from J; bases not matched to a gene: 5. The V gene's germline CDR1 is SGHRS and CDR2 YFSETQ. CDR3 length: 15 amino acids. In nucleotides, the CDR3 is TGCGCCAGCCGACTTAGCGGGAGCTCCTACAATGAGCAGTTCTTC. This sequence encodes CASRLSGSSYNEQFF.

V is TRBV6-4 and J is TRBJ2-1; perhaps TRBD2 as D (6 bases). Trimming removed 5 bases at V and 2 bases at J, with 13 bases between. Germline assignment: CDR1 MRHNA and CDR2 SNTAGT. The CDR3 is 15 residues long. The DNA of the CDR3 is TGTGCCAGCAGTCCTCGGGACTCCACCTACAATGAGCAGTTCTTC. This sequence encodes CASSPRDSTYNEQFF.

The genes are TRBV18 and TRBJ2-7, with TRBD1 matching 10 bases. The germline gives CDR1 KGHSH, CDR2 LQKENI. Trimming removed 6 bases from V and 3 bases from J; junction bases left unmatched: 5. The CDR3 is made up of 14 amino acids. DNA of the CDR3: TGTGCCAGCTCGTACGGGGACAGGGGCTACGAGCAGTACTTC. This gives the protein CASSYGDRGYEQYF.

Here the CDR3 DNA reads TGTGCCAGCAGTGAAGGTATCCCGGCGGATGGCTACACCTTC. Protein sequence: CASSEGIPADGYTF. The J gene is TRBJ1-2, the V gene TRBV6-1; D unclear. V lost 1 base and J 6 bases, leaving 12 bases between the germline ends. CDR3 length: 14 amino acids. Germline lookup yields CDR1 MNHNS and CDR2 SASEGT.

The chain is built from TRBV2 and TRBJ2-3, with TRBD1 identical over 7 bases. The CDR3 is made up of 14 amino acids. Losses at the gene ends were 4 bases for V and 3 bases for J; bases not matched to a gene: 4. Germline-derived CDR1 and CDR2 are SNHLY and FYNNEI. CDR3 amino acids: CASSGQGKTDTQYF. DNA for the CDR3: TGTGCCAGCAGTGGACAGGGCAAGACAGATACGCAGTATTTT. The full variable domain, in which reference TRBV2 and TRBJ2-3 provide the parts outside the CDR3, is EPEVTQTPSHQVTQMGQEVILRCVPISNHLYFYWYRQILGQKVEFLVSFYNNEISEKSEIFDDQFSVERPDGSNFTLKIRSTKLEDSAMYFCASSGQGKTDTQYFGPGTRLTVL.

The chain combines TRBV3-1 (or the pseudogene TRBV3-2) with TRBJ1-3; D not certain. The length of the CDR3 is 15 residues. Looked up from germline, CDR1 is LGHDT and CDR2 is YNNKEL (reference sequence). V lost 1 base, J lost 0 bases, and 7 bases lay in between. The CDR3 nucleotides read TGTGCCAGCAGCCAAGGGCGGGGCTCTGGAAACACCATATATTTT. It translates to CASSQGRGSGNTIYF.

V is TRBV7-8 and J is TRBJ1-6; D call uncertain. The V gene lost 1 base and the J gene lost 0 bases, with 10 bases spanning the gap. CDR3 length: 17 amino acids. In germline, CDR1 is SGHVS, CDR2 FQNEAQ. The CDR3 is CASSLGQISSYNSPLHF. CDR3 nucleotide sequence: TGTGCCAGCAGCTTAGGGCAGATAAGCTCCTATAATTCACCCCTCCACTTT.

The chain couples TRBV5-5 to TRBJ2-1, with 8 positions matching TRBD2. This CDR3 is built from 16 residues. Per the germline V gene, CDR1 is SGHKS and CDR2 is YYEKEE (reference sequence). The ends lost 0 bases at V and 6 bases at J; junction bases unmatched: 8. Here the CDR3 DNA reads TGTGCCAGCAGCTTGGCGACTAGCGTTGGGATCAATGAGCAGTTCTTC. It codes for CASSLATSVGINEQFF.

V gene TRBV7-9 combines with J gene TRBJ2-1, with D perhaps matching TRBD2 (6 bases). The V and J ends lost 1 base and 5 bases respectively, with 15 bases between them. CDR3 size: 16 residues. Per the germline V gene, CDR1 is SEHNR and CDR2 is FQNEAQ (reference sequence). The CDR3 sequence: CASSLGGGRTHNEQFF. The CDR3 DNA follows: TGTGCCAGCAGCTTAGGTGGGGGGAGAACCCACAATGAGCAGTTCTTC.

The rearrangement uses TRBV2 and TRBJ2-7; D perhaps matches TRBD2 (5 bases). CDR3 length: 13 amino acids. CDR1 and CDR2 (germline): SNHLY, FYNNEI. V was clipped by 7 bases and J by 0 bases, with 10 bases between them. The DNA of the CDR3 is TGTGCCAGCAAAGGCGGGCCCTCCTACGAGCAGTACTTC. Protein product: CASKGGPSYEQYF. The whole variable domain, remainder taken from reference TRBV2 and TRBJ2-7, is EPEVTQTPSHQVTQMGQEVILRCVPISNHLYFYWYRQILGQKVEFLVSFYNNEISEKSEIFDDQFSVERPDGSNFTLKIRSTKLEDSAMYFCASKGGPSYEQYFGPGTRLTVT.

The rearrangement links TRBV11-3 to TRBJ2-3; TRBD1 aligns across 8 bases. The CDR3 covers 15 residues. The V gene's germline CDR1 is SGHNT and CDR2 YENEEA. V was pared by 5 bases and J by 1 base, with 5 bases of the junction left unmatched. In DNA form, the CDR3 reads TGTGCCAGCAGCCGTTCGACAGGGGGCACAGATACGCAGTATTTT. Protein product: CASSRSTGGTDTQYF.

The J gene is TRBJ2-7, the V gene TRBV20-1; D is ambiguous. V was pared by 3 bases and J by 7 bases, with 10 bases between. The germline V gene has CDR1 DFQATT and CDR2 SNEGSKA (reference sequence). The length of the CDR3 is 11 residues. CDR3 amino acids: CSASPRWEQYF. The CDR3 region has the DNA TGCAGTGCTAGCCCCCGGTGGGAGCAGTACTTC.

This chain joins TRBV19 and TRBJ2-7; 7 nucleotides agree with TRBD1. Germline CDR1 and CDR2: LNHDA and SQIVND (reference sequence). V was clipped by 6 bases and J by 12 bases; unmatched bases: 14. The CDR3 consists of 13 residues. The CDR3 nucleotides read TGTGCCAGTAGATCCAAGGACAGGACCGAACGGTACTTC. It yields the protein CASRSKDRTERYF.

This chain uses TRBV5-1 with TRBJ2-1, with D maybe TRBD1 (6 bases). Trimming left V 0 bases short and J 3 bases short, with 10 bases between. The CDR3 runs 15 residues. Germline values: CDR1 SGHRS, CDR2 YFSETQ. The CDR3 DNA follows: TGCGCCAGCAGCTTGGGGGGGCGTAACTACAATGAGCAGTTCTTC. Residues: CASSLGGRNYNEQFF.

Only a few counts were recorded for this clone. The rearrangement links TRBV28 to TRBJ1-2; 10 bases are shared with TRBD1. Germline V gene data show CDR1 as MDHEN and CDR2 as SYDVKM. Losses at the gene ends were 3 bases for V and 4 bases for J; bases not matched to a gene: 5. CDR3 length: 15 residues. The CDR3, as DNA: TGTGCCAGCAGTTTGCCGGGACAGGGGAGCTATGGCTACACCTTC. Protein: CASSLPGQGSYGYTF.

The rearrangement joins TRBV7-9 to TRBJ1-2; perhaps TRBD1 as D (5 bases). V lost 1 base to trimming and J lost 4 bases, with 13 bases between them. The CDR3 length is 15 residues. In germline, CDR1 is SEHNR, CDR2 FQNEAQ (reference sequence). In DNA form, the CDR3 reads TGTGCCAGCAGCTTAGGGGCAGGGCGTACCTATGGCTACACCTTC. Translation: CASSLGAGRTYGYTF.

The chain couples TRBV10-3 to TRBJ2-7; D is possibly TRBD2 (5 bases). Between the trimmed V and J ends, which lost 10 bases and 1 base, there was a span of 14 bases. Germline loops: CDR1 ENHRY, CDR2 SYGVKD. The CDR3 spans 13 residues. The CDR3 DNA reads as TGTGCCACCTTGTCGGACTCTTCCTACGAGCAGTACTTC. The encoded protein is CATLSDSSYEQYF.

CDR3 protein: CASTVVGNGANEQFF. As DNA, the CDR3 is TGTGCCAGCACGGTAGTAGGAAATGGGGCAAATGAGCAGTTCTTC. The chain links TRBV27 to TRBJ2-1, with TRBD1 as a possible D gene (5 bases). From germline, CDR1 is MNHEY and CDR2 SMNVEV (reference sequence). Deletions cut 7 bases from V and 7 bases from J, with 20 bases between. The CDR3 totals 15 residues.

The gene calls are TRBV27 and TRBJ2-3; 7 positions match TRBD1. Losses at the gene ends were 6 bases for V and 2 bases for J; bases not matched to a gene: 5. This CDR3 is 14 amino acids long. Germline V gene lookup returns CDR1 MNHEY and CDR2 SMNVEV (reference sequence). The CDR3 here is CASRRDRVTDTQYF. The CDR3, as DNA: TGTGCCAGCAGACGGGACAGAGTCACAGATACGCAGTATTTT.

The rearrangement links TRBV19 to TRBJ1-5, with D possibly TRBD1 on 6 matching bases. This CDR3 has 16 residues. V lost 5 bases and J 0 bases, leaving 14 bases between the germline ends. CDR1 LNHDA and CDR2 SQIVND come from the germline V gene (reference sequence). The CDR3: CASSPGQPYSNQPQHF. The DNA of the CDR3 is TGTGCCAGTAGTCCTGGACAGCCTTATAGCAATCAGCCCCAGCATTTT.

The V gene is TRBV18, the J gene TRBJ1-2; D gene unclear. V was pared by 4 bases and J by 7 bases, with 16 bases between. CDR3 length equals 14 residues. Germline V lookup: CDR1 KGHSH, CDR2 LQKENI. As DNA, the CDR3 is TGTGCCAGCTCACTCCTACGGGGTGAGGGTGGCTACACCTTC. It codes for CASSLLRGEGGYTF. Combining the CDR3 with reference TRBV18 and TRBJ1-2 gives the whole variable domain NAGVMQNPRHLVRRRGQEARLRCSPMKGHSHVYWYRQLPEEGLKFMVYLQKENIIDESGMPKERFSAEFPKEGPSILRIQQVVRGDSAAYFCASSLLRGEGGYTFGSGTRLTVV.

The V and J genes are TRBV18 and TRBJ2-1; D is possibly TRBD1 (6 bases). This CDR3 contains 14 residues. Between the trimmed V and J ends, which lost 3 bases and 5 bases, there was a span of 11 bases. The germline V gene encodes CDR1 KGHSH and CDR2 LQKENI. The CDR3: CASSPRTVNNEQFF. CDR3 nucleotides: TGTGCCAGCTCACCCCGGACAGTAAACAATGAGCAGTTCTTC.

The chain couples TRBV5-1 to TRBJ1-4; 7 bases line up with TRBD1. The CDR3 runs 14 residues. CDR1 and CDR2 (germline): SGHRS, YFSETQ. Losses at the gene ends were 3 bases for V and 4 bases for J; bases not matched to a gene: 3. The DNA for the CDR3 is TGCGCCAGCAGCTCCGGGACAGTTAATGAAAAACTGTTTTTT. It translates to CASSSGTVNEKLFF. Complete variable domain (other parts from reference TRBV5-1 and TRBJ1-4): KAGVTQTPRYLIKTRGQQVTLSCSPISGHRSVSWYQQTPGQGLQFLFEYFSETQRNKGNFPGRFSGRQFSNSRSEMNVSTLELGDSALYLCASSSGTVNEKLFFGSGTQLSVL.

This clone has just one count. The rearrangement links TRBV11-3 to TRBJ2-6, with a weak D call TRBD2 (5 bases). The V end was cut by 5 bases, the J end by 0 bases, with 11 bases between. Germline V gene sequence: CDR1 SGHNT, CDR2 YENEEA. The CDR3 sequence is 16 residues long. CDR3: CASSPGSTSGANVLTF. CDR3 nucleotides: TGTGCCAGCAGCCCGGGGAGCACCTCTGGGGCCAACGTCCTGACTTTC.

The chain has TRBV15 and TRBJ2-7; the D gene is possibly TRBD2 (6 bases). The V end lost 5 bases, the J end lost 4 bases, and 15 bases lay between the germline ends. Germline lookup yields CDR1 LNHNV and CDR2 YYDKDF (reference sequence). This CDR3 comprises 14 residues. CDR3: CATSARDGGYEQYF. CDR3 in DNA: TGTGCCACCAGCGCCCGGGACGGAGGGTACGAGCAGTACTTC.

This chain joins TRBV5-6 and TRBJ1-1, with TRBD1 matching over 7 bases. Germline CDR1 is SGHDT and CDR2 is YYEEEE. With 4 bases clipped from V and 0 bases from J, the junction kept 6 bases outside the gene matches. The CDR3 loop spans 15 amino acids. CDR3 sequence (DNA): TGTGCCAGCAGCCCCCAGACAGGGATGAACACTGAAGCTTTCTTT. It specifies CASSPQTGMNTEAFF. The full variable domain, its missing parts supplied by reference TRBV5-6 and TRBJ1-1, is DAGVTQSPTHLIKTRGQQVTLRCSPKSGHDTVSWYQQALGQGPQFIFQYYEEEERQRGNFPDRFSGHQFPNYSSELNVNALLLGDSALYLCASSPQTGMNTEAFFGQGTRLTVV.

The V gene is TRBV6-5, the J gene TRBJ1-1; D uncertain. V lost 2 bases and J lost 1, with 11 bases in between. The CDR3 is made up of 15 amino acids. Per the germline V gene, CDR1 is MNHEY and CDR2 is SVGAGI. DNA of the CDR3: TGTGCCAGCAGTTACACCTACAGTCAGAACACTGAAGCTTTCTTT. This encodes CASSYTYSQNTEAFF.

The chain couples TRBV7-6 to TRBJ2-5, with 7 bases fitting TRBD2. V gave up 3 bases and J gave up 3 bases; unmatched junction bases: 7. The CDR3 has 15 residues. The V gene's germline CDR1 is SGHVS and CDR2 FNYEAQ. The CDR3 nucleotides read TGTGCCAGCAGCTTGAGACTAAGCGGGGAAGAGACCCAGTACTTC. It translates to CASSLRLSGEETQYF.

This sequence joins TRBV5-4 and TRBJ2-1, with 7 bases aligning to TRBD1. The V gene end was trimmed by 4 bases and the J gene end by 9 bases; junction bases not matched to a gene: 13. The CDR3 is 15 residues long. The germline gives CDR1 SGHNT, CDR2 YYREEE (reference sequence). CDR3 region: CASSPGGLGSGEQFF. The CDR3, as DNA: TGTGCCAGCAGCCCAGGGGGATTGGGCTCTGGTGAGCAGTTCTTC.